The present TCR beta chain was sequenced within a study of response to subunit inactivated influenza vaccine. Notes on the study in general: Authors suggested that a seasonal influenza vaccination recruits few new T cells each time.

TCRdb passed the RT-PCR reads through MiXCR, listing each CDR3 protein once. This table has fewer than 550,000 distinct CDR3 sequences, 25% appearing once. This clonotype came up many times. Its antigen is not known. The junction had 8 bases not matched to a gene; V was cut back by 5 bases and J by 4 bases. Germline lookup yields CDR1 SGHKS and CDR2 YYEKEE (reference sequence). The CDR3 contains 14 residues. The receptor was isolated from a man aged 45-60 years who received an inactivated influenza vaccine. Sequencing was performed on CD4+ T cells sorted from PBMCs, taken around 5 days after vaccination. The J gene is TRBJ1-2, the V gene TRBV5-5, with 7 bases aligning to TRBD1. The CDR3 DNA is TGTGCCAGCAGAGCTCCGGGACAGATCTATGGCTACACCTTC. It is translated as CASRAPGQIYGYTF.